This TCR beta chain was identified during a study of blood T cell repertoires in COVID-19. Study at large: Acute-phase and convalescent COVID-19 samples originated in the United States, Italy and Spain. From T cells, B-cell-depleted T cells, or PBMCs came the material, which was cDNA or gDNA.

This clone has just one count. The germline gives CDR1 PRHDT, CDR2 FYEKMQ (reference sequence). The CDR3 runs 14 residues. V dropped 0 bases and J dropped 7 bases, with 9 bases sitting between them. Original processing notes: Amplified reference gene primers provided the basis for estimating nucleated cell counts. Only in-frame clones appear in the TCRdb table, and some are missing; sequencing was by immunoSEQ multiplex PCR. Clone size and V and J calls were adopted from that table, with D and trimming inferred from the DNA. Seen here are some 27,000 clones, more than 70% observed once, and the top ten hold under 3.5%.

V is TRBV13 and J is TRBJ1-4; D is unresolved. Sequencing was done on a sample of peripheral blood. The origin of this receptor is a human donor in a cohort sampled during active COVID-19. Here the CDR3 reads CASSLGLVSEKLFF. The CDR3 DNA reads as TGTGCCAGCAGCTTAGGCCTTGTGAGTGAAAAACTGTTTTTT.